This T cell receptor (beta chain) was captured by sequencing in a study of T cell repertoires in cytomegalovirus infection (dated by TCRdb to about 2019). With respect to the entire study: Recently identified HLA-C-restricted CMV epitopes, whose presentation resists viral immunomodulation, were targeted by peptide stimulations together with well-studied HLA-B-restricted epitopes. The HLA type of each donor mattered for the analysis, because public TCR beta signatures pointed to carriage of CMV infection along with the matching HLA type. General findings and caveats noted by the study authors: In the ex vivo response, HLA-C-restricted CMV-specific TCR beta clonotypes were dominant, and in two of eight donors the single most frequent clonotype came from this HLA-C-restricted group. In both this cohort and an independent roughly 350-donor cohort, the cumulative frequency of public TCR beta family members distinguished carriers of CMV infection plus the relevant HLA type.

This clonotype was detected ten times or more. Its antigen remains undetermined. Per-base quality was not reported, and no clone a single base away is much larger than it. V loses 3 bases of germline sequence and J loses 0 bases, and the interval between the two ends is 10 bases. Reading from cysteine to phenylalanine, the CDR3 counts 15 amino acids. The kept DNA is CDR3 alone, 45 bases in frame from the first base. Based on the germline V gene, the CDR1 and CDR2 sequences are SGHVS and FQNEAQ. The treatment or condition label for this specimen denotes: in vitro stimulation with specific CMV peptide epitopes to enrich CMV-specific T cells. Reads for this sample came from an Illumina HiSeq 1500. Using fastp at Q25 and MiXCR, TCRdb reprocessed the public reads and kept productive beta chains. Rows with one shared CDR3 protein collapse into an entry with the most common genes and DNA. Counted in this sample were fewer than 900,000 distinct CDR3 sequences; under 35% of them appeared once. Of the sample, about 12% falls within the top ten clones.

The rearrangement joined TRBV7-8 to TRBJ2-3; a confident D gene designation cannot be given. The starting material was cultured CD8+ T cells from PBMCs, obtained from culture after CMV antigen stimulation. The TCR sequence derives from a human donor in good health (CMV status not recorded). Some clones in this sample may be carry-over from other donors' samples. The CDR3 in this case is CASSFDFSSTDTQYF. The DNA is as follows: TGTGCCAGCAGCTTCGACTTCTCTAGCACAGATACGCAGTATTTT.